The sequence of this T cell receptor (beta chain) was determined in a study of T cells in localized non-small cell lung cancer. The V end was cut by 7 bases, the J end by 2 bases, with 15 bases between. The CDR3 contains 14 residues. CDR1 is MNHNS, CDR2 SASEGT, per germline. With regard to this clone: Its specificity is unknown.

Clones were read by immunoSEQ multiplex PCR, and TCRdb kept only the in-frame ones, dropping some. The sample carries about 7,900 clones, approximately 93% recorded once. Study-wide results and caveats: It remains possible that heterogeneity exists, since only one tumor region was sequenced. Appearing in adjacent lung were a median roughly 59 of the top 100 tumor clones. Higher T cell density in the blood was associated with longer overall survival, whereas higher adjacent-lung clonality associated with shorter survival. Clonality of T cells reached its maximum in uninvolved adjacent lung, surpassing tumor.

The source material was peripheral blood, sampled before any cancer treatment. V is TRBV6-1 and J is TRBJ2-7; D call uncertain. The TCR originated in a woman aged 35-70 years with stage I lung adenocarcinoma. The CDR3 protein is CASILTERTYEQYF. The CDR3 nucleotides are TGTGCCAGCATCCTGACGGAACGGACCTACGAGCAGTACTTC.